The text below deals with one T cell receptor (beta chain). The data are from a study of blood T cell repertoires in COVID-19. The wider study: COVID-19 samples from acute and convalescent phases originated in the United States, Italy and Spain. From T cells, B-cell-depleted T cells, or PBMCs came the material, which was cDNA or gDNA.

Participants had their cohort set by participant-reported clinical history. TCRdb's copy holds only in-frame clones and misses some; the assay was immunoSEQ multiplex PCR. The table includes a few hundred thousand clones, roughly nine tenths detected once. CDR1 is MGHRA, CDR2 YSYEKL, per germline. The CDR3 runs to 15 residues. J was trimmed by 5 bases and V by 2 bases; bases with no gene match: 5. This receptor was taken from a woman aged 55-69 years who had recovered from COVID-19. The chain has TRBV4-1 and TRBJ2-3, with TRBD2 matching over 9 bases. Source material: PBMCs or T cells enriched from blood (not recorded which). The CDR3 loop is CASSQWGLAEDTQYF. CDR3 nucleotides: TGCGCCAGCAGCCAATGGGGACTAGCTGAAGATACGCAGTATTTT.